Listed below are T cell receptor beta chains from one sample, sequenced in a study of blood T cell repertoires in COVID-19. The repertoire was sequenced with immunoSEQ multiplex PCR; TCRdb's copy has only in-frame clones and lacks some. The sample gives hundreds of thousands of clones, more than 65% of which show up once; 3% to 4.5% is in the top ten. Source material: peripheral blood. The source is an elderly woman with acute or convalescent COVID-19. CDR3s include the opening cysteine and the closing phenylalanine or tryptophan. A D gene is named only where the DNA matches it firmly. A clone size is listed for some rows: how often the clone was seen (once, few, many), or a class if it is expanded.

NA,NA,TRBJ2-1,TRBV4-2,TGTGCCAGCAGCCAACCACAGGGAAATGAGCAGTTCTTC,CASSQPQGNEQFF
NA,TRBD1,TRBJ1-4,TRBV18,TGTGCCAGCTCACACCCCGGACAGGGGAGTTTTAGAAAACTGTTTTTT,CASSHPGQGSFRKLFF
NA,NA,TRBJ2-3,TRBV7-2,TGTGCCAGCAGCTTAGCCTCTGTCCCAGATACGCAGTATTTT,CASSLASVPDTQYF
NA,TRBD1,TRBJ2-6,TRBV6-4,TGTGCCAGCAGTGGGGACAGTTCCCCCTCTGGGGCCAACGTCCTGACTTTC,CASSGDSSPSGANVLTF
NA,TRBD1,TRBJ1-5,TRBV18,TGTGCCAGCTCGCCCGAGACAGGGGCCAGGCAGCCCCAGCATTTT,CASSPETGARQPQHF
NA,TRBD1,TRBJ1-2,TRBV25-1,TGTGCCAGCCTCCGGACAGGGGACTTCTATGGCTACACCTTC,CASLRTGDFYGYTF
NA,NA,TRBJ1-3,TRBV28,TGTGCCAGCAGTTCCCTTCTCTCTGGAAACACCATATATTTT,CASSSLLSGNTIYF
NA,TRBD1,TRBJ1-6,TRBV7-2,TGTGCCAGCAGCTTAGCGCTAGCAGGGGGCGCTAATAATTCACCCCTCCACTTT,CASSLALAGGANNSPLHF
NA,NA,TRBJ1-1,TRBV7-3,TGTGCCAGCAGCTTACAGCGGGGGACTGAAGCTTTCTTT,CASSLQRGTEAFF
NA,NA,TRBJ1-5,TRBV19,TGTGCCAGTAGTAGGTCGGGAGGCCGGGGCAATCAGCCCCAGCATTTT,CASSRSGGRGNQPQHF
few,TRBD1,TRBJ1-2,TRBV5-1,TGCGCCAGCAGCACATCCGGGACAGGGTCTTCGGAAGGCTACACCTTC,CASSTSGTGSSEGYTF
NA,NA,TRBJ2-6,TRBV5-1,TGCGCCAGCAGCTTGGCGCAGGGTGAAGGGGCCAACGTCCTGACTTTC,CASSLAQGEGANVLTF
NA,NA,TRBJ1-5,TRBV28,TGTGCCAGCAGTTTGAGGGATCAGCCCCAGCATTTT,CASSLRDQPQHF
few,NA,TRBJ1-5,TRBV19,TGTGCCAGTAGGCAGCGGGGGGCGCAGAGCAATCAGCCCCAGCATTTT,CASRQRGAQSNQPQHF
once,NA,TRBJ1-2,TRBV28,TGTGCCAGCAGCACTCCGGGGGGCTGGAACTATGGCTACACCTTC,CASSTPGGWNYGYTF
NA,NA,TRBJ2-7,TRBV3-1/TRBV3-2,TGTGCCAGCAGCCAATTCTCGGGGGGCCCAATTACGGTGCAGTACTTC,CASSQFSGGPITVQYF
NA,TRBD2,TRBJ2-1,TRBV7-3,TGTGCCAGCAGCTTTAGCGGGGGGGTCAATGAGCAGTTCTTC,CASSFSGGVNEQFF
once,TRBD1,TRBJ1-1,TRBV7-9,TGTGCCAGCAGCCGAGACAGGGGGCAAACTGAAGCTTTCTTT,CASSRDRGQTEAFF
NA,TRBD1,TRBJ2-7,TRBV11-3,TGTGCCAGCAGCCCCCGACAGGGGTTGGACGAGCAGTACTTC,CASSPRQGLDEQYF
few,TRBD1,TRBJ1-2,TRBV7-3,TGTGCCAGCAGCGATACGACAGGGAAGTTTAATGGCTACACCTTC,CASSDTTGKFNGYTF
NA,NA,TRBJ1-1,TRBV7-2,TGTGCCAGCAGCTTCGTCCCGGGACAGAACACTGAAGCTTTCTTT,CASSFVPGQNTEAFF
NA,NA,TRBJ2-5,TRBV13,TGTGCCAGCAGCTTCGGGAGCCAAGAGACCCAGTACTTC,CASSFGSQETQYF
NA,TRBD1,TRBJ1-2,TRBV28,TGTGCCAGCAGCCTTGACAGGGGGCTTGGCTACACCTTC,CASSLDRGLGYTF
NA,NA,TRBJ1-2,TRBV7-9,TGTGCCAGCAGCTTAGCGTGGCAAAACCCCTATGGCTACACCTTC,CASSLAWQNPYGYTF
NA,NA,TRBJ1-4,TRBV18,TGTGCCAGCTCACAGGGGGCAACTAATGAAAAACTGTTTTTT,CASSQGATNEKLFF
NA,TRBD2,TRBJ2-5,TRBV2,TGTGCCAGCAGTGAAGCTACTAGCGGGGGGGAGACCCAGTACTTC,CASSEATSGGETQYF
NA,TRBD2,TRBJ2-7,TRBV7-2,TGTGCCAGCAGCTTAGCCGGGACTAGCGGGGGGGCCGGCGAGCAGTACTTC,CASSLAGTSGGAGEQYF
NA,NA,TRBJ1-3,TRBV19,TGTGCCAGTAGTATGGCTAGCTCTGGAAACACCATATATTTT,CASSMASSGNTIYF
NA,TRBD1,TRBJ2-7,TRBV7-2,TGTGCCAGCAGCTACGGGACAGCTGGTGAGCAGTACTTC,CASSYGTAGEQYF
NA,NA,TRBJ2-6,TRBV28,TGTGCCAGCAGCCGATCAGGGGGGACAACTGGGGCCAACGTCCTGACTTTC,CASSRSGGTTGANVLTF
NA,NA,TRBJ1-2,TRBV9,TGTGCCAGCAGCGTAGAAGGGGGGGCCTATGGCTACACCTTC,CASSVEGGAYGYTF
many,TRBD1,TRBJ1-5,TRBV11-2,TGTGCCAGCAGCGTGGACAGGGCTAGCAATCAGCCCCAGCATTTT,CASSVDRASNQPQHF
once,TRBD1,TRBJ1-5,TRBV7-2,TGTGCCAGCAGCTTAGATGGGACAGTCACCAGTACGCCCCAGCATTTT,CASSLDGTVTSTPQHF
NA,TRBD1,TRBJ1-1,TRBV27,TGTGCCAGCAGTTTGGACAGGGGGCTTAACACTGAAGCTTTCTTT,CASSLDRGLNTEAFF
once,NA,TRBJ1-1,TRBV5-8,TGTGCCAGCAGCTTCCACTCGGTGAACACTGAAGCTTTCTTT,CASSFHSVNTEAFF
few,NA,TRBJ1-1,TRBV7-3,TGTGCCAGCAGCTTAAACGGGAACACTGAAGCTTTCTTT,CASSLNGNTEAFF
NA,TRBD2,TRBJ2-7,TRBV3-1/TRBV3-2,TGTGCCAGCAGCCCCGCCGTAGCGGGAGCCTACGAGCAGTACTTC,CASSPAVAGAYEQYF
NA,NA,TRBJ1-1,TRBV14,TGTGCCAGCAGCCTAGCTCCTGGACAAGGGGATGAGAACACTGAAGCTTTCTTT,CASSLAPGQGDENTEAFF
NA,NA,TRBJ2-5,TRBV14,TGTGCCAGCAGCCAAGAAGGGCGGGTCCGGCCGGGACAAGAGACCCAGTACTTC,CASSQEGRVRPGQETQYF
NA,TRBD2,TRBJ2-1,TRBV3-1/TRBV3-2,TGTGCCAGCAGCCTCCGCGGGGGGGGCGGGCCTTACAATGAGCAGTTCTTC,CASSLRGGGGPYNEQFF
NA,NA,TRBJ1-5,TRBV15,TGTGCCACCAGCAGAGAGGGGGGGTCCAATCAGCCCCAGCATTTT,CATSREGGSNQPQHF
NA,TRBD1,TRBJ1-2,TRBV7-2,TGTGCCAGCAGCATTGGGACAGGGCGGCGAGGCTACACCTTC,CASSIGTGRRGYTF
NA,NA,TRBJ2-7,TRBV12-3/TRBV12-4,TGTGCCAGCAGCAGCCAGGGCTACGAGCAGTACTTC,CASSSQGYEQYF
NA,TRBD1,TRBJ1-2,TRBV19,TGTGCCAGTAGTCGGGACAGGGTGACTGGCTACACCTTC,CASSRDRVTGYTF
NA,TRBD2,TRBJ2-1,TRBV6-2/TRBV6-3,TGTGCCAGCAGTTTATCCGCCCGACTAGCGGGGGAGAATGAGCAGTTCTTC,CASSLSARLAGENEQFF
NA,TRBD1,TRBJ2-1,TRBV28,TGTGCCAGCAGTTTGCCGGGACAGGGGGCCAATGAGCAGTTCTTC,CASSLPGQGANEQFF
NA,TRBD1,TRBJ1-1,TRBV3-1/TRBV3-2,TGTGCCAGCAGCCCGGTCCCGGGACAGGGACAGAACACTGAAGCTTTCTTT,CASSPVPGQGQNTEAFF
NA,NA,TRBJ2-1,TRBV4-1,TGCGCCAGCAGCCAAGATCGGCAGGCTTCCTACAATGAGCAGTTCTTC,CASSQDRQASYNEQFF
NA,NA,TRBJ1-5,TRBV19,TGTGCCAGTAGTATGAGGAGGGAGGTAAGTCAGCCCCAGCATTTT,CASSMRREVSQPQHF
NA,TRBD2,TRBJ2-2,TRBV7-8,TGTGCCAGCCGGCGGGGGGGGAGTAGCGGGAACACCGGGGAGCTGTTTTTT,CASRRGGSSGNTGELFF
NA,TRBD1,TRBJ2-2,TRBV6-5,TGTGCCAGTGACGTGGACAGGGTCAATGGGGAGCTGTTTTTT,CASDVDRVNGELFF
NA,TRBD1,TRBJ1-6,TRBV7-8,TGTGCCACTCGACGGACAGGGTCTAATTCACCCCTCCACTTT,CATRRTGSNSPLHF
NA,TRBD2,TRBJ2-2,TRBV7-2,TGTGCCAGCAGCTTAGCGGCTAGCGGGAGCACCGGGGAGCTGTTTTTT,CASSLAASGSTGELFF
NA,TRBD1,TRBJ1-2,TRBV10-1,TGCGCCAGCAGGTTGGACAGGGGCCTCTTCTATGGCTACACCTTC,CASRLDRGLFYGYTF